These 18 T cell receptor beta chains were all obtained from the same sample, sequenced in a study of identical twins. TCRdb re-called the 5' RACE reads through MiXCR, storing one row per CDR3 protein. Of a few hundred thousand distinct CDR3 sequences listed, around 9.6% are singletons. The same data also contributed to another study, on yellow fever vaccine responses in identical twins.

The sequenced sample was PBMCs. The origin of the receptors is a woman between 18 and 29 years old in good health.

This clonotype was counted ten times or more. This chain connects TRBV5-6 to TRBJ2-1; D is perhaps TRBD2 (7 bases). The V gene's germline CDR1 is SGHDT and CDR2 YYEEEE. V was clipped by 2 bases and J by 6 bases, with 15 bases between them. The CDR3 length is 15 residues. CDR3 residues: CASSLSGGEGNEQFF. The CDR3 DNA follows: TGTGCCAGCAGCTTATCGGGGGGCGAGGGCAATGAGCAGTTCTTC.

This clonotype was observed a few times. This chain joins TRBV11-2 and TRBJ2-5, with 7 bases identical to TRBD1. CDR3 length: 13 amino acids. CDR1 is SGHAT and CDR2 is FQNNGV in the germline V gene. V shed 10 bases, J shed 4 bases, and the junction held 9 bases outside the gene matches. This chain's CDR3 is CATTGQQAETQYF. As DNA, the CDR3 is TGTGCCACCACGGGACAGCAGGCAGAGACCCAGTACTTC.

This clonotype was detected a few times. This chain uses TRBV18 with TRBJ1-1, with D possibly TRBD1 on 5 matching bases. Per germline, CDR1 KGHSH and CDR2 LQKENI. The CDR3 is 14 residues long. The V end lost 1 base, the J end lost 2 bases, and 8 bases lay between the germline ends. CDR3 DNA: TGTGCCAGCTCACCACTTCAGGGTAACACTGAAGCTTTCTTT. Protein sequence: CASSPLQGNTEAFF.

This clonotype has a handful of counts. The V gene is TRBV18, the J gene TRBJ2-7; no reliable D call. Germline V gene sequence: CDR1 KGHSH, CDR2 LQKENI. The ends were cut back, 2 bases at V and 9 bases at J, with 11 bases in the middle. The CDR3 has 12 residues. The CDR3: CASSPDGIGQYF. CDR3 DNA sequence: TGTGCCAGCTCACCAGACGGCATAGGGCAGTACTTC.

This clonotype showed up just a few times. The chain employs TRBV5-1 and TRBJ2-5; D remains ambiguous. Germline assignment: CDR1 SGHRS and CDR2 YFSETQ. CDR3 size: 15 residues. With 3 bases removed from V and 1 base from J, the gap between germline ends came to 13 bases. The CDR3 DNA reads TGCGCCAGCAGCTCAAGACTCATCGGCCAAGAGACCCAGTACTTC. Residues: CASSSRLIGQETQYF. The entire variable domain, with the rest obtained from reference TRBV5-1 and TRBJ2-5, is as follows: KAGVTQTPRYLIKTRGQQVTLSCSPISGHRSVSWYQQTPGQGLQFLFEYFSETQRNKGNFPGRFSGRQFSNSRSEMNVSTLELGDSALYLCASSSRLIGQETQYFGPGTRLLVL.

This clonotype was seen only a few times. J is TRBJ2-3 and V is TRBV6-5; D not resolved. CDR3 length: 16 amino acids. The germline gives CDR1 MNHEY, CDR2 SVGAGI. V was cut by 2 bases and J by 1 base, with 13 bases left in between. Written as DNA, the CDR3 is TGTGCCAGCAGTTACCGGGCGGTCCGGGGCACAGATACGCAGTATTTT. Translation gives CASSYRAVRGTDTQYF.

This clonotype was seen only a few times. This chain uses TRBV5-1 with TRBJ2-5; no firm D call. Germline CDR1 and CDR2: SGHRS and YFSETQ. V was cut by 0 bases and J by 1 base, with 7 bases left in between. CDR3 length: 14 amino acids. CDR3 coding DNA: TGCGCCAGCAGCTTGGACCTGCGCCAAGAGACCCAGTACTTC. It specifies CASSLDLRQETQYF.

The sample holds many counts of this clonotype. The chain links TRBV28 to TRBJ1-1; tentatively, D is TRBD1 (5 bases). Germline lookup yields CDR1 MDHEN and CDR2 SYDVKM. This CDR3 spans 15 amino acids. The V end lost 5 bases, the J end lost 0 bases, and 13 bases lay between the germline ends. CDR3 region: CASSPMGGLNTEAFF. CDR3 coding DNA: TGTGCCAGCAGTCCTATGGGGGGGTTGAACACTGAAGCTTTCTTT. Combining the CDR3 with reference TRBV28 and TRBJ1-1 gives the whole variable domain DVKVTQSSRYLVKRTGEKVFLECVQDMDHENMFWYRQDPGLGLRLIYFSYDVKMKEKGDIPEGYSVSREKKERFSLILESASTNQTSMYLCASSPMGGLNTEAFFGQGTRLTVV.

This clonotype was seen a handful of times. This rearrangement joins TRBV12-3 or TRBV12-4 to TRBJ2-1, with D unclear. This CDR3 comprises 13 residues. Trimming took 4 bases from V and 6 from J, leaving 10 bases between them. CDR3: CASSSRLLNEQFF. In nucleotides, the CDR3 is TGTGCCAGCAGTTCGAGGCTCCTCAATGAGCAGTTCTTC.

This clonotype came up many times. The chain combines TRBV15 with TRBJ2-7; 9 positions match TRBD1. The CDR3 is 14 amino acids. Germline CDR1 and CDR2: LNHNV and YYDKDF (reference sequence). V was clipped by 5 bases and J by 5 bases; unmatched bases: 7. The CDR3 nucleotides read TGTGCCACCAGCGGGTTAACAGGGGGCCACGAGCAGTACTTC. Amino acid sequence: CATSGLTGGHEQYF.

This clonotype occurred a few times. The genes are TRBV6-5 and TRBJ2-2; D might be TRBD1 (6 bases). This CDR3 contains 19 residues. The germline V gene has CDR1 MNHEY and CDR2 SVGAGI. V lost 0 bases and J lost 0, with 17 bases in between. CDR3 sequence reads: CASSYSKGGHQANTGELFF. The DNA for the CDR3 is TGTGCCAGCAGTTACTCGAAAGGGGGACACCAAGCGAACACCGGGGAGCTGTTTTTT.

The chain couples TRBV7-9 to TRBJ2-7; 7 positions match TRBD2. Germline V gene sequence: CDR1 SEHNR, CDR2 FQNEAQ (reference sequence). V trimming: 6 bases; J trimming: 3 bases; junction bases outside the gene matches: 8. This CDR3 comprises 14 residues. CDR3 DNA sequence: TGTGCCAGCAGGGAATCGGGAGGAATCTACGAGCAGTACTTC. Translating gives CASRESGGIYEQYF.

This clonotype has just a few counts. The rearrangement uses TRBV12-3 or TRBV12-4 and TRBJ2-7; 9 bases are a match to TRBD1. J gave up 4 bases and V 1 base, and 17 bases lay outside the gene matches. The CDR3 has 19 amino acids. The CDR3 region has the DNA TGTGCCAGCAGTTTAGGACCGGGACAGGGTTTGTCGGGCCATTACGAGCAGTACTTC. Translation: CASSLGPGQGLSGHYEQYF.

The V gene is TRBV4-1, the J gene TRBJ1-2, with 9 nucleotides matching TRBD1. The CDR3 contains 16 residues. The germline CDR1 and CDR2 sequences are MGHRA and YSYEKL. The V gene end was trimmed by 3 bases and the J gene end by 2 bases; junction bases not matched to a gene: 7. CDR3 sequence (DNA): TGCGCCAGCAGCCAGGATGCCGGGACAGGGAACTATGGCTACACCTTC. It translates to CASSQDAGTGNYGYTF.

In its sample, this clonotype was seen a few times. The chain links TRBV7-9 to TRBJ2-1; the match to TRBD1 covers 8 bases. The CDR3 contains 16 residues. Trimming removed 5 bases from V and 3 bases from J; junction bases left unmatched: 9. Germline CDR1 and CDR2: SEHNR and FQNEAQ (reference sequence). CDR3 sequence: CASSRPDRDFYNEQFF. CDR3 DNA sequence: TGTGCCAGCAGCCGACCGGACAGGGACTTCTACAATGAGCAGTTCTTC.

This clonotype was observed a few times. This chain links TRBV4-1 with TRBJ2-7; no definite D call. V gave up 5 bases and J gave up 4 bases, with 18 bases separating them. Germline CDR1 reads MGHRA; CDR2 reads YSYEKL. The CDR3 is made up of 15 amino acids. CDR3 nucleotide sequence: TGCGCCAGCAGCACAGCCCGGACGGCCGGGTACGAGCAGTACTTC. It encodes CASSTARTAGYEQYF.

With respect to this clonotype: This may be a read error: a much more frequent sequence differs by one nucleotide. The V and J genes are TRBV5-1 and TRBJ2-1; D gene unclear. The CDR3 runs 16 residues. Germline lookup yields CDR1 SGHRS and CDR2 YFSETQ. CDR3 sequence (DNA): TGCGTCAGCAGCTTGGCTTCGATTAGCTCCTACAATGAGCAGTTCTTC. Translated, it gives CVSSLASISSYNEQFF.

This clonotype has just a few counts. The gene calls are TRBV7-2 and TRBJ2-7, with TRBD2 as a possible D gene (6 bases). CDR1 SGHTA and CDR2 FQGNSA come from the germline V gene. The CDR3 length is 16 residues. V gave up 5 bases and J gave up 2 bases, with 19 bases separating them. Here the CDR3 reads CASSRRPRGLAYEQYF. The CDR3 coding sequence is TGTGCCAGCAGCCGCAGACCGCGGGGCCTAGCCTACGAGCAGTACTTC.